Listed here are 3 T cell receptor beta chains from one sample, sequenced in a study of blood T cell dynamics during melanoma immunotherapy. The sample's time point: week 3, after first cycle of checkpoint inhibitor. The method was immunoSEQ multiplex PCR; TCRdb's version includes in-frame clones alone and lacks a portion of them. The sample consists of about 11,000 clones, around nine tenths of them appearing once. The sequences come from blood, collected from a patient treated with checkpoint blockade. These receptors all come from a human donor with melanoma.

This clone was detected once. This chain connects TRBV2 to TRBJ1-4, with D unresolved. V shed 6 bases and J shed 3 bases, with 23 bases lying between them. Per the germline V gene, CDR1 is SNHLY and CDR2 is FYNNEI. This CDR3 is built from 18 residues. CDR3: CASRPGPALRGSNEKLFF. CDR3 in DNA: TGTGCCAGCAGGCCCGGCCCGGCTCTAAGAGGGTCTAATGAAAAACTGTTTTTT.

The V call is TRBV9, the J call TRBJ1-1; the D gene is possibly TRBD1 (5 bases). The CDR3 runs 15 residues. In germline, CDR1 is SGDLS, CDR2 YYNGEE. V was pared by 2 bases and J by 0 bases, with 11 bases between. Here the CDR3 DNA reads TGTGCCAGCAGCGTCAGGGATTACATGAACACTGAAGCTTTCTTT. Amino acids: CASSVRDYMNTEAFF.

The J gene is TRBJ2-3, the V gene TRBV9; no definite D call. The ends were cut back, 4 bases at V and 6 bases at J, with 9 bases in the middle. Germline CDR1 SGDLS, CDR2 YYNGEE. CDR3 length equals 12 residues. The CDR3 protein is CASSLQADTQYF. DNA of the CDR3: TGTGCCAGCAGCCTCCAGGCGGATACGCAGTATTTT.